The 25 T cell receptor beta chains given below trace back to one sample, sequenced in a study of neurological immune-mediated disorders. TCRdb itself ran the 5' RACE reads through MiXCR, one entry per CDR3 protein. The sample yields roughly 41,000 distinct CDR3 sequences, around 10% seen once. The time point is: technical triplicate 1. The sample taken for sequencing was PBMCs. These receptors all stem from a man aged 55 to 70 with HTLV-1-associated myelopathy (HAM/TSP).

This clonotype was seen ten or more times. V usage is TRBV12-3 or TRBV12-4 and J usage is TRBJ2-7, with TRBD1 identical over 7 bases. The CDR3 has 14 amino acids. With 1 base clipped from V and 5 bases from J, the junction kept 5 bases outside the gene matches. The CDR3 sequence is CASSLGSGGNEQYF. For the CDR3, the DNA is TGTGCCAGCAGTTTAGGTTCAGGGGGAAACGAGCAGTACTTC.

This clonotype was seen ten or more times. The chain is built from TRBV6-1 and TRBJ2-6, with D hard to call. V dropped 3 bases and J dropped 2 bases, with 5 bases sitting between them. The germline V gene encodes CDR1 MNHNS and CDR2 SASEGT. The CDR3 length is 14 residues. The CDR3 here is CASSEGTGANVLTF. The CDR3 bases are TGTGCCAGCAGTGAGGGGACTGGGGCCAACGTCCTGACTTTC.

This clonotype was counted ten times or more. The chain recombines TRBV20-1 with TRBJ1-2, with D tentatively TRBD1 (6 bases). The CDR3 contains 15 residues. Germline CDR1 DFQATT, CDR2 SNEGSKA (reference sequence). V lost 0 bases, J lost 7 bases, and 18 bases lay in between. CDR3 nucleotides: TGCAGTGCTAGAGAACTCACTAGACAGGACGGTGGCTACACCTTC. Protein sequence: CSARELTRQDGGYTF.

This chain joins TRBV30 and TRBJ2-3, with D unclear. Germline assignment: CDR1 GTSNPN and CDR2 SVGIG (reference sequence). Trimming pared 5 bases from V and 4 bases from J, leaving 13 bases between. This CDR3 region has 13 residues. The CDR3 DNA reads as TGTGCCTGGGGTTCATCCAACGCAGATACGCAGTATTTT. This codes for CAWGSSNADTQYF.

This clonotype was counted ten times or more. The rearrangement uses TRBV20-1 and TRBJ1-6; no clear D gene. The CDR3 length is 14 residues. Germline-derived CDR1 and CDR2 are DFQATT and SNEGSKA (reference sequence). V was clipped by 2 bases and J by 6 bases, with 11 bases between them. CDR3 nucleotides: TGCAGTGCTAGAAAGGTGGATCCTAATTCACCCCTCCACTTT. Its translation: CSARKVDPNSPLHF.

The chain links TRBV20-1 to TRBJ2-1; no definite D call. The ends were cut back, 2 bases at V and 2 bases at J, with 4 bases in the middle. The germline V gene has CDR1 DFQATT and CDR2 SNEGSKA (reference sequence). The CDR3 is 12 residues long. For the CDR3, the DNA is TGCAGTGCTAGACGGACCTACAATGAGCAGTTCTTC. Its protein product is CSARRTYNEQFF.

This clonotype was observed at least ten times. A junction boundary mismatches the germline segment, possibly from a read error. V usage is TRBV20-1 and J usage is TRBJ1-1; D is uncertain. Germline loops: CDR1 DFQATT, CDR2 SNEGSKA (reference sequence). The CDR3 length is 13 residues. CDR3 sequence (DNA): TGCAGTGCTAGGGTGGCAACGAACCCTGAAGCTTTCTTT. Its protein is CSARVATNPEAFF.

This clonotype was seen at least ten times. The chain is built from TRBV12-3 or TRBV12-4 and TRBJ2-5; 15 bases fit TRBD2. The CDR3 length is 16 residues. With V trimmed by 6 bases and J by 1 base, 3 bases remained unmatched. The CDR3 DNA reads TGTGCCAGCAGCCCGGGACTAGCGGGAGGCCAAGAGACCCAGTACTTC. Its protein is CASSPGLAGGQETQYF.

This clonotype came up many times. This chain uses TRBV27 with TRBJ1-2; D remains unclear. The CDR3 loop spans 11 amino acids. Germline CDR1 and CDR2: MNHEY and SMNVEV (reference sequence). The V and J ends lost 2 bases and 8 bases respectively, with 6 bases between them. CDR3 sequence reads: CASSLNVGYTF. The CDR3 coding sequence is TGTGCCAGCAGTTTAAACGTAGGCTACACCTTC.

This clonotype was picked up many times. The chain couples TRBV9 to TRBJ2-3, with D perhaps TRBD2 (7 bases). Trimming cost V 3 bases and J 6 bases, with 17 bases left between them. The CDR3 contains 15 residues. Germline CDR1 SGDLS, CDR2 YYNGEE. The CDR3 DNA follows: TGTGCCAGCAGCGCGACGGGGGCGCGGGGGGATACGCAGTATTTT. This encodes CASSATGARGDTQYF.

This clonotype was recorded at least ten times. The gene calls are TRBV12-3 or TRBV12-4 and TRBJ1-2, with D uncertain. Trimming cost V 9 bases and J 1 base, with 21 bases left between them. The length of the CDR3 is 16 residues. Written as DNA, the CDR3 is TGTGCCAGTAGCCGGGGTCCAGTGGGAAATAACTATGGCTACACCTTC. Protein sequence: CASSRGPVGNNYGYTF.

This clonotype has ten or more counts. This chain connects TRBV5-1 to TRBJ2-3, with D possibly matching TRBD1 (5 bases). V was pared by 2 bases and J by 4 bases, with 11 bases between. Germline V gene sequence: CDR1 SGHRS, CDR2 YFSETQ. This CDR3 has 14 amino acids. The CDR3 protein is CASSFGGAADTQYF. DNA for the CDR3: TGCGCCAGCAGCTTCGGTGGGGCTGCAGATACGCAGTATTTT.

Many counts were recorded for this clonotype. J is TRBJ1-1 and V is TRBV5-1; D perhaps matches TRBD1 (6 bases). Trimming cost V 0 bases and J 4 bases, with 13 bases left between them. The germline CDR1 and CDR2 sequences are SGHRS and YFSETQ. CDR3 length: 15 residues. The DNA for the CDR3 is TGCGCCAGCAGCTTGGAGGGGGGGCTGAGCACTGAAGCTTTCTTT. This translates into CASSLEGGLSTEAFF.

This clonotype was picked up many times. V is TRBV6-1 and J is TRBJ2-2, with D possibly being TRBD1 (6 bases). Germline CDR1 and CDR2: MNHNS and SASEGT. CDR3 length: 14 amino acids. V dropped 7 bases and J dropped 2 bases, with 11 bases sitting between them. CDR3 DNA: TGTGCCAGCATAAGGGACATCAACACCGGGGAGCTGTTTTTT. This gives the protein CASIRDINTGELFF.

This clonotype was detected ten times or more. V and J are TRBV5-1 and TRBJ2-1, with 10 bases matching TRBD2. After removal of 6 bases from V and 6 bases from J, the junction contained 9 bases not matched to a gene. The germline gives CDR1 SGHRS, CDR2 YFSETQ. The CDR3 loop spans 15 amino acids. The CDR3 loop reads CASTNLAGVVNEQFF. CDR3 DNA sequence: TGCGCCAGCACGAACCTAGCGGGGGTCGTCAATGAGCAGTTCTTC.

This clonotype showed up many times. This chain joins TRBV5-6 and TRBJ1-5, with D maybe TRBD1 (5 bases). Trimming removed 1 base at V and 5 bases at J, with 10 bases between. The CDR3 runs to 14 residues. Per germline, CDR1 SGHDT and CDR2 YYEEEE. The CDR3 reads CASSLSGLDQPQHF. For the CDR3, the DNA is TGTGCCAGCAGCTTGTCAGGGTTGGATCAGCCCCAGCATTTT.

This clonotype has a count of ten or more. The CDR3 nucleotides are TGTGCCAGCAGCGCCCTAGCGGGAGGACAAAATGAGCAGTTCTTC. Its translation is CASSALAGGQNEQFF. The chain couples TRBV6-5 to TRBJ2-1; 11 bases line up with TRBD2. The CDR3 runs to 15 residues. V trimming: 6 bases; J trimming: 7 bases; junction bases outside the gene matches: 8. Germline loops: CDR1 MNHEY, CDR2 SVGAGI.

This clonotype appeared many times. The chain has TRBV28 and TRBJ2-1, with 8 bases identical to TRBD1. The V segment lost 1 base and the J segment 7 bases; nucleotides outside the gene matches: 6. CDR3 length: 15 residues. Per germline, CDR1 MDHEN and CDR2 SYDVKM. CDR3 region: CASSLLDRVKNEQFF. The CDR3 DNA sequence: TGTGCCAGCAGTTTATTGGACAGGGTGAAAAATGAGCAGTTCTTC. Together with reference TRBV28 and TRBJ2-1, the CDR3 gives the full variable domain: DVKVTQSSRYLVKRTGEKVFLECVQDMDHENMFWYRQDPGLGLRLIYFSYDVKMKEKGDIPEGYSVSREKKERFSLILESASTNQTSMYLCASSLLDRVKNEQFFGPGTRLTVL.

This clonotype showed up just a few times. The CDR3 bases are TGTGCCACCAGCAGAGATGCGGGGTATGAGCAGTTCTTC. Its translation is CATSRDAGYEQFF. The chain employs TRBV15 and TRBJ2-1; TRBD2 might be the D (6 bases). The germline V and J ends were trimmed by 0 bases and 8 bases, with 8 bases remaining between them. The germline gives CDR1 LNHNV, CDR2 YYDKDF (reference sequence). The CDR3 is 13 amino acids.

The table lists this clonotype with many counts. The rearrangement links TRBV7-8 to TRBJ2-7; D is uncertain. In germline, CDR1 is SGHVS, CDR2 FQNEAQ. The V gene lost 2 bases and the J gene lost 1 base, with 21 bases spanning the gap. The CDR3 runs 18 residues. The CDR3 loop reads CASSLTVNLGGFSYEQYF. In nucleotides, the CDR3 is TGTGCCAGCAGCTTAACCGTAAATTTAGGCGGTTTTTCCTACGAGCAGTACTTC.

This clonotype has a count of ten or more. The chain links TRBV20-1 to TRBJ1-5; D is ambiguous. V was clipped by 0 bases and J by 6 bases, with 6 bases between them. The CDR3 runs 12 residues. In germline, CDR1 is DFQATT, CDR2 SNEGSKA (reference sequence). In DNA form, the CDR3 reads TGCAGTGCTAGAGATCGAGGTCAGCCCCAGCATTTT. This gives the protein CSARDRGQPQHF.

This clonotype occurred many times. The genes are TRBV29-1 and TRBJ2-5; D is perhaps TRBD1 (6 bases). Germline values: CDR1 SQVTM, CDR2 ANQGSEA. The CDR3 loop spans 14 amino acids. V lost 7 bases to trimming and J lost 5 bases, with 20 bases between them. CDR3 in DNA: TGCAGCGGGACGGCTGGACAGCGAGGGGAGACCCAGTACTTC. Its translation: CSGTAGQRGETQYF.

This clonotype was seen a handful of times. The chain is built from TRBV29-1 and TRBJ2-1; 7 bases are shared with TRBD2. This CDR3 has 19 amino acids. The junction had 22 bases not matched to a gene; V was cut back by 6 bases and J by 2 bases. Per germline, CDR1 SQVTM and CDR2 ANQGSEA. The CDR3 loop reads CSVRSGGRPVPTAYNEQFF. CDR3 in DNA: TGCAGCGTCCGATCAGGCGGGAGACCGGTGCCTACAGCCTACAATGAGCAGTTCTTC.

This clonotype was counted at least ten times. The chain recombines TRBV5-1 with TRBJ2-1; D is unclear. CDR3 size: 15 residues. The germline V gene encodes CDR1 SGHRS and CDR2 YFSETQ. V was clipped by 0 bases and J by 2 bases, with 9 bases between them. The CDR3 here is CASSLVIPAYNEQFF. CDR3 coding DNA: TGCGCCAGCAGCTTGGTCATCCCGGCCTACAATGAGCAGTTCTTC.

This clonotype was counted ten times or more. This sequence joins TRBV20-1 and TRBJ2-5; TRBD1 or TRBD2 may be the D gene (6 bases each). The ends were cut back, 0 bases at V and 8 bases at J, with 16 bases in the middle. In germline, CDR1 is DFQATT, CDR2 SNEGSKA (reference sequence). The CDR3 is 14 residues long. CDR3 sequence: CSAREPAGQTTQYF. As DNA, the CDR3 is TGCAGTGCTAGAGAGCCTGCGGGACAAACAACCCAGTACTTC.